This T cell receptor beta chain was obtained from a study of control samples from healthy donors and cancer patients. Clones were sequenced by immunoSEQ multiplex PCR, and TCRdb holds only the in-frame ones, with some missing. The table lists 80,000 to 85,000 clones, 88% of them singletons. The CDR3 has 12 amino acids. The V gene lost 0 bases and the J gene lost 10 bases, with 12 bases spanning the gap. Per the germline V gene, CDR1 is GTSNPN and CDR2 is SVGIG (reference sequence). This TCR was recovered from a woman in her 50s in good health. The source material was blood. The chain joins TRBV30 to TRBJ1-1; D ambiguous. The CDR3 bases are TGTGCCTGGAGTGTAATTAAGAATAGAGCTTTCTTT. The encoded protein is CAWSVIKNRAFF.